This TCR beta chain was sequenced for a study of blood T cell repertoires in COVID-19. Study details: Samples came from the United States, Italy and Spain, spanning acute and convalescent COVID-19. In each case, the material was cDNA or gDNA derived from T cells, B-cell-depleted T cells, or PBMCs.

Original handling: Researchers report that nucleated cell counts were estimated from reference gene primer amplification. Sequenced by immunoSEQ multiplex PCR; TCRdb stores in-frame clones only, minus some. The DNA was the basis for D and trimming; V, J and clone size are from that table. The profile shows around 200,000 clones, roughly 86% of them singletons. The CDR3 is 15 residues long. Germline CDR1 and CDR2: LNHDA and SQIVND (reference sequence). This receptor was identified in a man aged 70 or older with acute or convalescent COVID-19. This sequence joins TRBV19 and TRBJ2-1; TRBD2 matches 12 bases. The specimen sequenced was peripheral blood. As DNA, the CDR3 is TGTGCTACCCGGCAGCTAGCGGGAGGGTACAATGAGCAGTTCTTC. Protein sequence: CATRQLAGGYNEQFF.